This TCR beta chain was retrieved from a study of a mutant IDH1 vaccine in newly diagnosed glioma. Whole-study results and caveats: Pseudoprogression seemed unrelated to changes in top peripheral T cell clonotypes.

As for time point: week 23, last vaccination. Every single dose of the vaccine, 300 ug of mutant IDH1 20-mer peptide, came with topical imiquimod. The V end lost 3 bases, the J end lost 0 bases, and 9 bases lay between the germline ends. Germline V gene data show CDR1 as SEHNR and CDR2 as FQNEAQ (reference sequence). The CDR3 consists of 14 residues. For this clone: Its antigen remains unknown.

Method: immunoSEQ multiplex PCR; TCRdb's copy keeps in-frame clones and lacks some. Altogether 55,000 or so clones are present, about four fifths being singletons, with the ten largest covering roughly 6%. This receptor was taken from a middle-aged man with glioma. The genes are TRBV7-9 and TRBJ2-7; no firm D call. The starting material was PBMCs, obtained from a glioma patient whose treatment included an IDH1 peptide vaccine. The CDR3 reads CASSFGQTSYEQYF. The CDR3 nucleotides are TGTGCCAGCAGCTTCGGGCAAACCTCCTACGAGCAGTACTTC. The whole variable domain, remainder taken from reference TRBV7-9 and TRBJ2-7, is DTGVSQNPRHKITKRGQNVTFRCDPISEHNRLYWYRQTLGQGPEFLTYFQNEAQLEKSRLLSDRFSAERPKGSFSTLEIQRTEQGDSAMYLCASSFGQTSYEQYFGPGTRLTVT.